The 7 T cell receptor beta chains presented below share a single source sample, sequenced in a study of breast tumors, draining lymph nodes, adjacent tissues. The lymph nodes were axillary draining lymph nodes from breast cancer patients. TCRdb re-derived calls from the multiplex PCR reads in MiXCR, one entry per CDR3 protein. Of 200,000 or so distinct CDR3 sequences detected, roughly 31% appear once; the ten largest clones hold roughly 4%. The specimen was axillary lymph node tissue. The source of these receptors is a female donor with breast cancer. Some clones in this sample may be carry-over from other donors' samples.

This chain joins TRBV4-1 and TRBJ2-5; perhaps D is TRBD1 or TRBD2 (6 bases each). This CDR3 contains 17 residues. From germline, CDR1 is MGHRA and CDR2 YSYEKL. Trimming pared 0 bases from V and 4 bases from J, leaving 18 bases between. CDR3 region: CASSQDGGPAPRETQYF. For the CDR3, the DNA is TGCGCCAGCAGCCAAGATGGGGGGCCCGCGCCCAGAGAGACCCAGTACTTC.

A note on this clonotype: One end of the junction fails to match germline, which may point to a read error. The rearrangement uses TRBV5-1 and TRBJ2-6; TRBD2 might be the D (5 bases). The CDR3 runs to 13 residues. Germline V lookup: CDR1 SGHRS, CDR2 YFSETQ. For the CDR3, the DNA is TGCGCCAGCAGGGAGCTGGGGAGTAACACTGAAGCTTTC. Its protein is CASRELGSNTEAF.

This clonotype was recorded at least ten times. The chain uses TRBV14 and TRBJ2-7; D possibly corresponds to TRBD1 (6 bases). Germline lookup yields CDR1 SGHDN and CDR2 FVKESK. This CDR3 comprises 17 residues. The germline V and J ends were trimmed by 3 bases and 3 bases, with 21 bases remaining between them. The CDR3 protein is CASSHITTGSTYYEQYF. As DNA, the CDR3 is TGTGCCAGCAGCCATATAACGACAGGCTCGACCTACTACGAGCAGTACTTC.

This clonotype has a count of ten or more. This chain uses TRBV6-1 with TRBJ1-5; TRBD1 is a possible D gene (5 bases). Trimming pared 4 bases from V and 2 bases from J, leaving 18 bases between. The CDR3 has 17 amino acids. Per the germline V gene, CDR1 is MNHNS and CDR2 is SASEGT. CDR3: CASSGRTVGGGNQPQHF. In DNA form, the CDR3 reads TGTGCCAGCAGTGGACGGACGGTCGGAGGGGGCAATCAGCCCCAGCATTTT.

Ten or more counts support this clonotype. CDR3 sequence reads: CASSSSSGNSYNEQFF. CDR3 DNA sequence: TGTGCCAGCAGTTCGTCTAGCGGGAACTCCTACAATGAGCAGTTCTTC. The chain carries TRBV6-2 or TRBV6-3 and TRBJ2-1, with 9 bases lining up with TRBD2. Germline CDR1 and CDR2: MNHEY and SVGEGT. V was clipped by 4 bases and J by 0 bases; unmatched bases: 4. The CDR3 is 16 residues long.

Comment on this clonotype: Relative to the germline gene, one junction end is altered; a read error may explain this. The chain carries TRBV2 and TRBJ1-3; D uncertain. Germline V CDR1 and CDR2: SNHLY, FYNNEI. The CDR3 is 15 amino acids. This CDR3 reads CASIPPGSSGNAIYF. The CDR3 region has the DNA TGTGCCAGCATCCCCCCCGGGAGCTCTGGAAACGCCATATATTTT.

This clonotype was counted at least ten times. The rearrangement links TRBV14 to TRBJ2-1; D possibly corresponds to TRBD1 (6 bases). The ends were cut back, 4 bases at V and 8 bases at J, with 15 bases in the middle. Per the germline V gene, CDR1 is SGHDN and CDR2 is FVKESK. This CDR3 has 14 amino acids. The CDR3 is CASSRGGLMDEQFF. For the CDR3, the DNA is TGTGCCAGCAGCCGAGGGGGTCTTATGGATGAGCAGTTCTTC.